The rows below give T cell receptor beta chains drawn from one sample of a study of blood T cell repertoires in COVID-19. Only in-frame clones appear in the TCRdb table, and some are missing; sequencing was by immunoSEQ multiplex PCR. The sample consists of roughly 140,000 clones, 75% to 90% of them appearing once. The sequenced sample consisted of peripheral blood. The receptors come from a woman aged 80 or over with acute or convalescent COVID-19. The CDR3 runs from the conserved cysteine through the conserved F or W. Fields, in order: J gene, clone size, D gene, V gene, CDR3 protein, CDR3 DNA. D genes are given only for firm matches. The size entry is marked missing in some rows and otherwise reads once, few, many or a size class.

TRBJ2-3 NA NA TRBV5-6 CASSSRDYTQYF TGTGCCAGCAGCTCGAGGGACTATACGCAGTATTTT
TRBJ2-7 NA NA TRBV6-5 CASETRSSYEQYF TGTGCCAGCGAGACGAGGAGCTCCTACGAGCAGTACTTC
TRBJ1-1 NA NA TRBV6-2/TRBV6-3 CASSPLRGGSTEAFF TGTGCCAGCAGCCCCCTCCGGGGAGGGAGCACTGAAGCTTTCTTT
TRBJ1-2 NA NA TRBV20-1 CSASFTGTPNGYTF TGCAGTGCAAGTTTTACAGGGACACCAAATGGCTACACCTTC
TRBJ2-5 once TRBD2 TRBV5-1 CASGELAAETQYF TGCGCCAGCGGTGAACTAGCGGCGGAGACCCAGTACTTC
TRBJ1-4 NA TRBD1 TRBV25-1 CASGRTGGPTEKLFF TGTGCCAGCGGGAGGACAGGGGGTCCGACAGAAAAACTGTTTTTT
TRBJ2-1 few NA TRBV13 CASSSRRAYNEQFF TGTGCCAGCAGCTCCCGACGGGCCTACAATGAGCAGTTCTTC
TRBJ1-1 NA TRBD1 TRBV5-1 CASRGQGAMGTEAFF TGCGCCAGCAGGGGACAGGGGGCGATGGGCACTGAAGCTTTCTTT
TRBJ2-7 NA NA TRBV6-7 CASSYSILGAYEQYF TGTGCCAGCAGTTACTCGATACTAGGTGCCTACGAGCAGTACTTC
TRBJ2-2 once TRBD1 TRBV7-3 CASSLYVTDRGTGELFF TGTGCCAGCAGCTTGTACGTTACGGACAGGGGGACCGGGGAGCTGTTTTTT
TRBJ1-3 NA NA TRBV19 CASSITGTGNTIYF TGTGCCAGTAGTATAACAGGGACTGGAAACACCATATATTTT
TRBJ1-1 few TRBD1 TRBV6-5 CASTDRVNTEAFF TGTGCCAGCACCGACAGGGTGAACACTGAAGCTTTCTTT
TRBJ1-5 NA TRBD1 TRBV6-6 CASNEGAGSNQPQHF TGTGCCAGCAACGAGGGGGCTGGAAGCAATCAGCCCCAGCATTTT
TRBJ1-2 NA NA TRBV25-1 CASSEVGGGNYGYTF TGTGCCAGCAGTGAAGTCGGTGGGGGGAACTATGGCTACACCTTC
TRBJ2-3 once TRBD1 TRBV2 CASSEDRAPPDTQYF TGTGCCAGCAGTGAGGACAGGGCACCCCCAGATACGCAGTATTTT
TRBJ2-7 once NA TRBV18 CASSLLQGNSDEQYF TGTGCCAGCTCACTACTACAGGGAAATAGCGACGAGCAGTACTTC
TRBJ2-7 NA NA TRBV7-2 CASSSPYREQYF TGTGCCAGCAGTTCCCCCTATCGGGAGCAGTACTTC
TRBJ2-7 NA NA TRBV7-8 CASSLVASSYYEQYF TGTGCCAGCAGCTTAGTGGCTAGCAGCTACTACGAGCAGTACTTC
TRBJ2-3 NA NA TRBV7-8 CASSSQTADTQYF TGTGCCAGCAGCTCCCAAACAGCAGATACGCAGTATTTT
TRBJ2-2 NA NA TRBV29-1 CSVSLLPNTGELFF TGCAGCGTGTCCCTTCTTCCGAACACCGGGGAGCTGTTTTTT
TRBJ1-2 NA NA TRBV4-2 CASSQELGHGYTF TGTGCCAGCAGCCAAGAATTGGGGCATGGCTACACCTTC
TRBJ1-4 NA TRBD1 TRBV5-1 CASTRATGDQEKLFF TGCGCCAGCACTAGAGCAACAGGGGATCAGGAAAAACTGTTTTTT
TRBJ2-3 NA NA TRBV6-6 CASSLTPGSLTDTQYF TGTGCCAGCAGTTTAACTCCGGGATCCCTCACAGATACGCAGTATTTT
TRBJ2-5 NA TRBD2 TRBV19 CASSASGVSKETQYF TGTGCCAGTAGTGCCAGCGGGGTTTCCAAAGAGACCCAGTACTTC
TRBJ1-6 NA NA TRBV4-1 CASSQEVVPRLDNSPLHF TGCGCCAGCAGCCAAGAAGTGGTCCCCAGGTTAGATAATTCACCCCTCCACTTT
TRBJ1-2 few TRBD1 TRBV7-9 CASSHETGNGYTF TGTGCCAGCAGCCATGAGACAGGGAATGGCTACACCTTC
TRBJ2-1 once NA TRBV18 CASSPSFPNEQFF TGTGCCAGCTCACCATCTTTCCCGAATGAGCAGTTCTTC
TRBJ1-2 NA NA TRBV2 CASSELQGYYGYTF TGTGCCAGCAGTGAATTACAGGGATACTATGGCTACACCTTC
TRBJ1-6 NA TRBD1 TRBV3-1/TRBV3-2 CASSPDRGHSPLHF TGTGCCAGCAGCCCGGACAGGGGACATTCACCCCTCCACTTT
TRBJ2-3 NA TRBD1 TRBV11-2 CASSSTGATQYF TGTGCCAGCAGCTCCACAGGGGCTACGCAGTATTTT
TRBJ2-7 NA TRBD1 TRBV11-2 CASSRGQGNYEQYF TGTGCCAGCAGCCGAGGACAGGGAAACTACGAGCAGTACTTC
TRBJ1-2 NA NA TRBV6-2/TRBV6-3 CASSIRDIRYGYTF TGTGCCAGCAGTATCAGGGACATTAGATATGGCTACACCTTC
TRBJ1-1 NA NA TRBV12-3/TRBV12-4 CASSFPDSEAFF TGTGCCAGCAGTTTCCCGGACAGTGAAGCTTTCTTT
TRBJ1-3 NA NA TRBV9 CASSVGLQGGTIYF TGTGCCAGCAGCGTAGGCTTACAGGGTGGCACCATATATTTT
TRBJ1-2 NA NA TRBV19 CASSVQANYGYTF TGTGCCAGTAGTGTACAGGCGAACTATGGCTACACCTTC
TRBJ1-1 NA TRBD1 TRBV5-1 CASSYQGATEAFF TGCGCCAGCAGCTATCAGGGGGCCACTGAAGCTTTCTTT
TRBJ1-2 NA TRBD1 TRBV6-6 CASSTGGRNYGYTF TGTGCCAGCAGTACAGGGGGCCGGAACTATGGCTACACCTTC
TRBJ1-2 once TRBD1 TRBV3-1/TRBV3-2 CASSHWTGEGGYTF TGTGCCAGCAGCCATTGGACAGGGGAGGGTGGCTACACCTTC
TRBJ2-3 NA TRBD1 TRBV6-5 CASSYSDRRTDTQYF TGTGCCAGCAGTTACTCGGACAGGAGAACAGATACGCAGTATTTT
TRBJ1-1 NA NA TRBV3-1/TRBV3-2 CASSQGDRVTEAFF TGTGCCAGCAGCCAAGGAGACAGAGTCACTGAAGCTTTCTTT
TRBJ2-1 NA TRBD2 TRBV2 CASSEAGGSNNEQFF TGTGCCAGCAGTGAAGCGGGGGGGAGTAACAATGAGCAGTTCTTC
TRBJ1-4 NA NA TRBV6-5 CASSYALATTNEKLFF TGTGCCAGCAGTTACGCGCTAGCGACAACTAATGAAAAACTGTTTTTT
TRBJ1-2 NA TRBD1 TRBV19 CASETGGGYGYTF TGTGCCAGTGAAACAGGGGGAGGTTATGGCTACACCTTC
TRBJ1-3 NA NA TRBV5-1 CASSSAGAGNTIYF TGCGCCAGCAGCTCTGCAGGGGCTGGAAACACCATATATTTT
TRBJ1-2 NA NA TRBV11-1 CASSPGGAAVVGYTF TGTGCCAGCAGCCCGGGGGGGGCAGCAGTTGTCGGCTACACCTTC
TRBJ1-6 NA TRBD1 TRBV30 CAGEGAVYSPLHF TGTGCCGGGGAGGGGGCGGTCTACTCACCCCTCCACTTT
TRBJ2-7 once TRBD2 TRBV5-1 CASSLVGSGGSSKEQYF TGCGCCAGCAGCTTGGTCGGTAGCGGGGGGTCCTCTAAGGAGCAGTACTTC
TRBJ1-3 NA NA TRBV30 CAWGRAFSGNTIYF TGTGCCTGGGGCAGGGCGTTCTCTGGAAACACCATATATTTT
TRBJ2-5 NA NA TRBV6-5 CASGDRVQETQYF TGTGCTAGCGGGGACAGGGTACAAGAGACCCAGTACTTC
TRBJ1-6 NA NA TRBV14 CASSQESPNSPLHF TGTGCCAGCAGCCAAGAAAGCCCCAATTCACCCCTCCACTTT
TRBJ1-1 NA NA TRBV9 CASSVGTANTEAFF TGTGCCAGCAGCGTAGGGACAGCGAACACTGAAGCTTTCTTT
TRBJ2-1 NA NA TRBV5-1 CASSLLLADWVQFF TGCGCCAGCAGCTTGTTACTAGCAGACTGGGTGCAGTTCTTC
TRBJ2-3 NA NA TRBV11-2 CASSLGLGRADTQYF TGTGCCAGCAGCTTAGGGCTAGGGAGAGCAGATACGCAGTATTTT
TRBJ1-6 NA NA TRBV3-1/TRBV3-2 CASSQGAGPLHF TGTGCCAGCAGCCAAGGAGCAGGGCCCCTCCACTTT
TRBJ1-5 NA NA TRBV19 CASSIIQAPPGPQHF TGTGCCAGTAGTATAATACAGGCCCCGCCGGGGCCCCAGCATTTT